The 10 T cell receptor beta chains below were found in one sample sequenced in a study of T cell changes during pregnancy in multiple sclerosis. The protocol was immunoSEQ multiplex PCR, while the TCRdb copy is restricted to in-frame clones and leaves out a portion. The sample yields 45,000 to 70,000 clones, about 90% seen once. Specimen: CD4+ T cells from peripheral blood mononuclear cells, collected after pregnancy. All receptors derive from a female donor with multiple sclerosis, enrolled in a pregnancy study.

The chain uses TRBV19 and TRBJ2-3; TRBD2 agrees at 8 bases. V shed 5 bases and J 3 bases; nucleotides not matched to a gene: 10. The CDR3 loop spans 16 amino acids. From germline, CDR1 is LNHDA and CDR2 SQIVND (reference sequence). The CDR3 region is CASSFTSGVGTDTQYF. In DNA, the CDR3 is TGTGCCAGTAGTTTCACTAGCGGAGTGGGTACAGATACGCAGTATTTT.

The chain couples TRBV2 to TRBJ2-2; D uncertain. CDR1 and CDR2 (germline): SNHLY, FYNNEI. CDR3 length equals 15 residues. Between the trimmed V and J ends, which lost 6 bases and 5 bases, there was a span of 16 bases. CDR3 DNA sequence: TGTGCCAGCAGAGCCCTTACCACGGGTACCGGGGAGCTGTTTTTT. As protein: CASRALTTGTGELFF.

The J gene is TRBJ2-7, the V gene TRBV5-4; tentatively, D is TRBD1 (5 bases). The CDR3 totals 13 residues. V lost 4 bases, J lost 5 bases, and 13 bases lay in between. Germline V gene data show CDR1 as SGHNT and CDR2 as YYREEE (reference sequence). In DNA form, the CDR3 reads TGTGCCAGCAGCCCTGGACGCAGGGACGAGCAGTACTTC. Protein sequence: CASSPGRRDEQYF.

This clone was seen a single time. This sequence joins TRBV5-6 and TRBJ2-1; D is possibly TRBD2 (7 bases). Germline V gene data show CDR1 as SGHDT and CDR2 as YYEEEE. The CDR3 covers 14 residues. V lost 4 bases and J lost 9, with 17 bases in between. CDR3 residues: CASSPVGGHREQFF. DNA for the CDR3: TGTGCCAGCAGCCCCGTCGGGGGGCATCGTGAGCAGTTCTTC.

The J gene is TRBJ2-2, the V gene TRBV5-4; 9 nucleotides match TRBD2. Looked up from germline, CDR1 is SGHNT and CDR2 is YYREEE (reference sequence). CDR3 size: 15 residues. J gave up 5 bases and V 4 bases, and 6 bases lay outside the gene matches. The CDR3 here is CASSPRGGETGELFF. In nucleotides, the CDR3 is TGTGCCAGCAGCCCACGCGGGGGGGAAACCGGGGAGCTGTTTTTT.

This clone was found once. Other DNA variants within this sample encode the same CDR3. This rearrangement joins TRBV6-5 to TRBJ2-7; 7 bases line up with TRBD1. With V trimmed by 5 bases and J by 1 base, 5 bases remained unmatched. This CDR3 is 14 amino acids long. The germline gives CDR1 MNHEY, CDR2 SVGAGI. The CDR3: CASSQTGRSYEQYF. For the CDR3, the DNA is TGTGCCAGCAGTCAGACAGGGCGGTCCTACGAGCAGTACTTC.

V gene TRBV30 combines with J gene TRBJ1-1, with 11 bases aligning to TRBD1. The CDR3 length is 9 residues. With 8 bases clipped from V and 10 bases from J, the junction kept 0 bases outside the gene matches. The germline V gene encodes CDR1 GTSNPN and CDR2 SVGIG (reference sequence). CDR3 DNA sequence: TGTGCCGGGACAGGGGGAGCTTTCTTT. Protein sequence: CAGTGGAFF.

The chain has TRBV18 and TRBJ1-2; tentative D call: TRBD1 (6 bases). Trimming stripped 1 base from V and 3 bases from J, with 6 bases between. The CDR3 consists of 13 residues. Germline CDR1 reads KGHSH; CDR2 reads LQKENI. The CDR3 here is CASSPHRDYGYTF. CDR3 nucleotide sequence: TGTGCCAGCTCACCACACAGGGACTATGGCTACACCTTC.

There are a few counts of this clone. The rearrangement joins TRBV5-4 to TRBJ2-7; 8 bases match TRBD1. The CDR3 runs to 13 residues. Unmatched junction bases numbered 3, after V lost 4 bases and J lost 3 bases. Germline V gene data show CDR1 as SGHNT and CDR2 as YYREEE (reference sequence). The CDR3 bases are TGTGCCAGCAGCACTGGACAGGGCTACGAGCAGTACTTC. This translates into CASSTGQGYEQYF.

The V call is TRBV7-2, the J call TRBJ1-2; 7 bases fit TRBD1. Germline V gene sequence: CDR1 SGHTA, CDR2 FQGNSA. V shed 7 bases and J 3 bases; nucleotides not matched to a gene: 11. This CDR3 is built from 15 residues. CDR3 sequence (DNA): TGTGCCAGCAACACACCAGGGGGTTCGGACTATGGCTACACCTTC. It codes for CASNTPGGSDYGYTF.